The T cell receptor beta chain under discussion was sequenced for a study of T-cell reconstitution after alpha-beta-depleted transplantation in children. This clonotype has just a few counts. The germline gives CDR1 LGHNA, CDR2 YSLEER. The J segment lost 5 bases and the V segment lost 0 bases, leaving 12 bases of the junction unmatched. This CDR3 has 18 residues. Researchers prepared the TCRbeta library using unique molecular identifiers, the study reports. Via MiXCR, TCRdb re-called the PCR reads, giving one row per CDR3 protein. Of about 610,000 distinct CDR3 sequences listed, over 9.5% are singletons.

J is TRBJ2-3 and V is TRBV4-3, with 9 bases that match TRBD2. The clonotype originates from a human donor who donated a stem cell graft to a child with acute myeloid leukemia. Sample: PBMCs from the stem cell graft donor, taken from the stem cell graft. The CDR3 nucleotides read TGCGCCAGCAGCCAAGAAATACGAGGCGGGAGGGCAAGAGATACGCAGTATTTT. Translated: CASSQEIRGGRARDTQYF.